This entry is about one T cell receptor beta chain. This sample stems from a study of blood T cell repertoires in COVID-19. TCRdb keeps only in-frame clones here, not all; method: immunoSEQ multiplex PCR. The table records tens of thousands of clones, around 73% of them present only once. J gave up 2 bases and V 2 bases, and 1 base lay outside the gene matches. From germline, CDR1 is MDHEN and CDR2 SYDVKM. The CDR3 is made up of 14 amino acids. Source material: peripheral blood. V is TRBV28 and J is TRBJ2-7, with 9 bases that match TRBD2. This clonotype was obtained from an older woman with acute or convalescent COVID-19. CDR3 sequence: CASSLPSGAYEQYF. Written as DNA, the CDR3 is TGTGCCAGCAGTTTACCTAGCGGGGCCTACGAGCAGTACTTC.